This T cell receptor beta chain was captured by sequencing in a study of vaccination and CD4 T cells after COVID-19. The CDR3 spans 16 residues. V trimming: 0 bases; J trimming: 2 bases; junction bases outside the gene matches: 6. The germline V gene has CDR1 SGHAT and CDR2 FQNNGV. Findings and limits, study-wide: In median terms, SARS-CoV-2-reactive clonotypes went from about 20 to 38, a nonsignificant rise.

With the Oncomine TCR Beta short-read assay, DNA from cultured CD4+ T cells was sequenced. TCRdb passed the PCR reads through MiXCR, listing each CDR3 protein once. The table lists 4,000 to 6,000 distinct CDR3 sequences, roughly 78% of them singletons. Turning to this clonotype: The antigen is not known.

The treatment denotes: roughly ten-day PBMC culture with coronavirus spike peptide pools or control peptides (ViraFEST assay). The gene calls are TRBV11-2 and TRBJ2-7; 8 nucleotides agree with TRBD1. The sequencing sample was made of CD4+ T cells from blood, cultured in vitro. The clonotype comes from a human donor who had recovered from COVID-19. The CDR3 protein is CASSLDDRGSTYEQYF. In nucleotides, the CDR3 is TGTGCCAGCAGCTTAGATGACAGGGGATCGACCTACGAGCAGTACTTC.